This record concerns one TCR beta chain sequence. Its target is not known. The sample carries other DNA sequences with the same CDR3. Libraries were prepared by immunoSEQ multiplex PCR; TCRdb keeps only in-frame clonotypes and omits some of them. The sample shows some 2.1 million clones, around 96% of them seen only once. These data belong to a study of shared clonotypes between healthy human individuals. Study details: Aged between 18 and 49, the donors were a couple of women and a few men. Each donor's CD4 naive and CD4 memory cells filled three plates apiece, CD8 naive two, and CD8 memory one. Findings of the study overall: Clonotype sharing among donors was thought likely to change with sequencing depth.

Selected positively for CCR7 and CD45RO-negative, naive CD8 cells excluded terminally differentiated effector memory CD45RA+ cells. The germline CDR1 and CDR2 sequences are SEHNR and FQNEAQ (reference sequence). With 0 bases clipped from V and 6 bases from J, the junction kept 1 base outside the gene matches. The CDR3 is 14 residues long. This chain links TRBV7-9 with TRBJ1-2, with TRBD1 matching 10 bases. The specimen sequenced was naive CD8+ T cells sorted from blood. The TCR sequence derives from a man aged 18 to 29 in good health. CDR3: CASSLAGTGDGYTF. Written as DNA, the CDR3 is TGTGCCAGCAGCTTAGCTGGGACAGGGGATGGCTACACCTTC. Complete variable domain (other parts from reference TRBV7-9 and TRBJ1-2): DTGVSQNPRHKITKRGQNVTFRCDPISEHNRLYWYRQTLGQGPEFLTYFQNEAQLEKSRLLSDRFSAERPKGSFSTLEIQRTEQGDSAMYLCASSLAGTGDGYTFGSGTRLTVV.